The present T cell receptor (beta chain) was sequenced within a study of CD8+ T cells in alopecia areata. The CDR3 totals 11 residues. Trimming took off 2 bases at V and 17 bases at J, with 13 bases between the two ends. Germline values: CDR1 GTSNPN, CDR2 SVGIG (reference sequence). This sample's treatment: oral pan-JAK inhibitor, 5-10 mg twice daily. Following extraction, RNA underwent reverse transcription to cDNA, which served as the sequencing template. The table came from immunoSEQ multiplex PCR; TCRdb's copy has only in-frame clones and leaves some out. The top ten hold approximately 2% of the sample, which has about 290,000 clones, 58% seen once.

The chain combines TRBV30 with TRBJ1-6, with D perhaps matching TRBD1 (5 bases). This TCR derives from a human donor with alopecia areata. The material sequenced was CD4+ T cells sorted from blood, taken at week 24, from a patient treated with tofacitinib. The CDR3 protein is CAWSTQGTIHF. The CDR3 bases are TGTGCCTGGAGTACCCAGGGAACGATCCACTTT.